A selection of T cell receptor beta chains follows, all from one sample in a study of neoadjuvant anti-PD-1 for oral cavity cancer. Generated by immunoSEQ multiplex PCR, the TCRdb table keeps only in-frame clones and is missing some. Among approximately 7,100 clones, approximately 55% were seen once, and the ten largest hold 12%. The specimen was tumor tissue, collected before nivolumab (anti-PD-1) treatment. The origin of the receptors is a person aged 35-79 years with oral cavity squamous cell carcinoma. Each CDR3 is given with its conserved first and last residue. Fields, in order: D gene, CDR3 length, J gene, clone size, V gene, CDR3 DNA, CDR3 protein. D genes are given only for firm matches. A row's size may be missing; if present it is once, few, many or a size class.

d_gene: TRBD1
len: 15
j_gene: TRBJ2-2
abundance: once
v_gene: TRBV6-1
CDR3nt: TGTGCCAGCAGGGAGGGGACAGGGGCTTCCGGGGAGCTGTTTTTT
CDR3aa: CASREGTGASGELFF

d_gene: .
len: 15
j_gene: TRBJ1-5
abundance: few
v_gene: TRBV7-9
CDR3nt: TGTGCCAGCACCGACATCGGGGGTTACGATCAGCCCCAGCATTTT
CDR3aa: CASTDIGGYDQPQHF

d_gene: TRBD2
len: 15
j_gene: TRBJ2-3
abundance: .
v_gene: TRBV6-4
CDR3nt: TGTGCCAGCAACTCGGGACTAGCGGGTCCAGATACGCAGTATTTT
CDR3aa: CASNSGLAGPDTQYF

d_gene: TRBD2
len: 15
j_gene: TRBJ2-3
abundance: few
v_gene: TRBV10-3
CDR3nt: TGTGCCATCAGGGGACTAGCGGGAGTGGCAGATACGCAGTATTTT
CDR3aa: CAIRGLAGVADTQYF

d_gene: .
len: 12
j_gene: TRBJ2-5
abundance: .
v_gene: TRBV6-1
CDR3nt: TGTGCCAGCGGGGAGCGGCAAGAGACCCAGTACTTC
CDR3aa: CASGERQETQYF

d_gene: TRBD1
len: 15
j_gene: TRBJ1-1
abundance: medium-sized
v_gene: TRBV2
CDR3nt: TGTGCCAGCAGACCCCTGAATCAGGGGGCGCGGGAGGCTTTCTTT
CDR3aa: CASRPLNQGAREAFF

d_gene: TRBD2
len: 17
j_gene: TRBJ2-7
abundance: .
v_gene: TRBV4-2
CDR3nt: TGTGCCAGCAGCCACGTCATGACTAGCGGGACCACCTACGAGCAGTACTTC
CDR3aa: CASSHVMTSGTTYEQYF

d_gene: TRBD1
len: 14
j_gene: TRBJ2-7
abundance: once
v_gene: TRBV29-1
CDR3nt: TGCAGCGTATACGGACAGGGGGCTCCCCACGAGCAGTACTTC
CDR3aa: CSVYGQGAPHEQYF

d_gene: TRBD1
len: 14
j_gene: TRBJ1-3
abundance: .
v_gene: TRBV28
CDR3nt: TGTGCCAGCAGTTTATTACCGGGACAGGGGACCATATATTTT
CDR3aa: CASSLLPGQGTIYF

d_gene: .
len: 15
j_gene: TRBJ2-7
abundance: .
v_gene: TRBV10-3
CDR3nt: TGTGCCATCAGTGAGGGGCAGGGGTTGGTACACGAGCAGTACTTC
CDR3aa: CAISEGQGLVHEQYF

d_gene: TRBD2
len: 16
j_gene: TRBJ2-3
abundance: once
v_gene: TRBV30
CDR3nt: TGTGCCTGGAGTGTGGGGACTAGCCGAATCGGAGATACGCAGTATTTT
CDR3aa: CAWSVGTSRIGDTQYF

d_gene: TRBD1
len: 14
j_gene: TRBJ2-5
abundance: once
v_gene: TRBV5-1
CDR3nt: TGCGCCAGCAGCGTTACAGGGGGCCAAGAGACCCAGTACTTC
CDR3aa: CASSVTGGQETQYF

d_gene: .
len: 13
j_gene: TRBJ2-7
abundance: .
v_gene: TRBV2
CDR3nt: TGTGCCACCCGGGACACCTTCTCCTACGAGCAGTACTTC
CDR3aa: CATRDTFSYEQYF

d_gene: TRBD1
len: 13
j_gene: TRBJ1-2
abundance: few
v_gene: TRBV27
CDR3nt: TGTGCCAGCAGTTGGGGACAGGGTAATGGCTACACCTTC
CDR3aa: CASSWGQGNGYTF

d_gene: .
len: 13
j_gene: TRBJ1-2
abundance: .
v_gene: TRBV28
CDR3nt: TGTGCCAGCAGTCTACAGGGAAACTATGGCTACACCTTC
CDR3aa: CASSLQGNYGYTF

d_gene: TRBD1
len: 14
j_gene: TRBJ2-7
abundance: few
v_gene: TRBV6-5
CDR3nt: TGTGCCAGCAGGCCCGGGACAGCCCTCTACGAGCAGTACTTC
CDR3aa: CASRPGTALYEQYF

d_gene: .
len: 15
j_gene: TRBJ2-5
abundance: .
v_gene: TRBV2
CDR3nt: TGTGCCAGCAGGGGGGGGCGTGGGGATGAAGAGACCCAGTACTTC
CDR3aa: CASRGGRGDEETQYF

d_gene: .
len: 14
j_gene: TRBJ1-1
abundance: .
v_gene: TRBV19
CDR3nt: TGTGCCAGTAGTATTTATGGGATTAACACTGAAGCTTTCTTT
CDR3aa: CASSIYGINTEAFF

d_gene: TRBD1
len: 15
j_gene: TRBJ1-1
abundance: .
v_gene: TRBV5-3
CDR3nt: TGTGCCAGAAGCGTTAACAGGGGTAAGAACACTGAAGCTTTCTTT
CDR3aa: CARSVNRGKNTEAFF

d_gene: .
len: 12
j_gene: TRBJ2-4
abundance: few
v_gene: TRBV30
CDR3nt: TGTGCCTGGAGGTGGACGGGCGGCATTCAGTACTTC
CDR3aa: CAWRWTGGIQYF

d_gene: .
len: 14
j_gene: TRBJ2-1
abundance: few
v_gene: TRBV6-5
CDR3nt: TGTGCCAGCAATGGACAGCCGGCGAGGAATGAGCAGTTCTTC
CDR3aa: CASNGQPARNEQFF

d_gene: .
len: 13
j_gene: TRBJ2-7
abundance: few
v_gene: TRBV19
CDR3nt: TGTGCCAGTGCCTTCACGAGCTCCTACGAGCAGTACTTC
CDR3aa: CASAFTSSYEQYF

d_gene: .
len: 10
j_gene: TRBJ1-2
abundance: .
v_gene: TRBV29-1
CDR3nt: TGCAGCGTCTTCGACGCGAGCTACACCTTC
CDR3aa: CSVFDASYTF

d_gene: TRBD1
len: 13
j_gene: TRBJ2-5
abundance: .
v_gene: TRBV29-1
CDR3nt: TGCAGCGTCCAGGACAGGAACCAAGAGACCCAGTACTTC
CDR3aa: CSVQDRNQETQYF

d_gene: .
len: 13
j_gene: TRBJ2-5
abundance: .
v_gene: TRBV9
CDR3nt: TGTGCCAGCAGCGTAGGGGAGCGGGAGACCCAGTACTTC
CDR3aa: CASSVGERETQYF

d_gene: .
len: 13
j_gene: TRBJ1-1
abundance: .
v_gene: TRBV7-9
CDR3nt: TGTGCCAGCAGCTTAGCGCAGGGAGTTAAAGCTTTCTTT
CDR3aa: CASSLAQGVKAFF

d_gene: .
len: 13
j_gene: TRBJ1-5
abundance: few
v_gene: TRBV2
CDR3nt: TGTGCCGGAGGCCTTAGGGGTAATCAGCCCCAGCATTTT
CDR3aa: CAGGLRGNQPQHF

d_gene: .
len: 15
j_gene: TRBJ2-3
abundance: .
v_gene: TRBV29-1
CDR3nt: TGCAGCTCGCTTTTGGCTAGCGATGGCACAGATACGCAGTATTTT
CDR3aa: CSSLLASDGTDTQYF

d_gene: TRBD1
len: 17
j_gene: TRBJ2-2
abundance: .
v_gene: TRBV28
CDR3nt: TGTGCCAGCCTAAGAAACCAGGGACAGTCCCTCGCCGGGGAGCTGTTTTTT
CDR3aa: CASLRNQGQSLAGELFF

d_gene: .
len: 15
j_gene: TRBJ2-3
abundance: .
v_gene: TRBV9
CDR3nt: TGTGCCAGCAGAGCTGGGACACTCAGCACAGATACGCAGTATTTT
CDR3aa: CASRAGTLSTDTQYF

d_gene: .
len: 15
j_gene: TRBJ1-1
abundance: .
v_gene: TRBV16
CDR3nt: TGTGCCAGCAGCCAAGAAGAAACAGGAATCACTGAAGCTTTCTTT
CDR3aa: CASSQEETGITEAFF

d_gene: .
len: 15
j_gene: TRBJ2-1
abundance: .
v_gene: TRBV29-1
CDR3nt: TGCAGCGTTGATCAAGCTTACAGCTCCTACAATGAGCAGTTCTTC
CDR3aa: CSVDQAYSSYNEQFF

d_gene: .
len: 12
j_gene: TRBJ1-3
abundance: .
v_gene: TRBV29-1
CDR3nt: TGCAGCGTTGCGGGGAGTGGAAACACCATATATTTT
CDR3aa: CSVAGSGNTIYF

d_gene: .
len: 15
j_gene: TRBJ2-7
abundance: .
v_gene: TRBV6-6
CDR3nt: TGTGCCAGCAGTTACCCTAATTCTCAGGGCGGCGAGCAGTACTTC
CDR3aa: CASSYPNSQGGEQYF

d_gene: .
len: 14
j_gene: TRBJ2-2
abundance: few
v_gene: TRBV9
CDR3nt: TGTGCCAGCAGCCCTTCGGTGGGTCCCGGGGAGCTGTTTTTT
CDR3aa: CASSPSVGPGELFF